What follows describes a single TCR beta chain. Its specificity is unknown. TRB was amplified from about 260 ng of peripheral blood genomic DNA per sample. This specimen belongs to a study of T cell clusters in autoimmune cytopenias. There are 16 residues in the CDR3. Germline V CDR1 and CDR2: MNHEY, SVGAGI. TRB was amplified by touch-down multiplex PCR, primer pools A and B combined. TCRdb re-called the multiplex PCR reads and gives one entry per CDR3 protein, without DNA. The sample has roughly 8,200 distinct CDR3 sequences. Study-level results: Primary autoimmune cytopenia patients seemingly lacked the physiological T cell clusters found in healthy donors. Functional roles of the in silico T cell clusters still await experimental validation.

The clonotype comes from a human donor with an autoimmune cytopenia or autoimmune hepatitis (not recorded which). The specimen sequenced was peripheral blood. The rearrangement joins TRBV6-5 to TRBJ2-5; TCRdb outputs TRBD1, but without DNA this stays unchecked. This CDR3 is CASSYALGTGQETQYF.